This passage covers 4 T cell receptor beta chains from one sample sequenced in a study of T cell repertoires in cytomegalovirus infection. MiXCR was run by TCRdb on the reads, yielding one entry per CDR3 protein. The table has about 340,000 distinct CDR3 sequences, roughly 28% seen once. No antigens are known for them. The sample consisted of cultured PBMCs, taken from culture after CMV antigen stimulation. These receptors originate from a human donor in good health (CMV status not recorded). Some clones in this sample may be carry-over from other donors' samples.

This clonotype was observed many times. The V gene is TRBV7-6, the J gene TRBJ2-3; D not resolved. The V end was cut by 4 bases, the J end by 6 bases, with 17 bases between. CDR3 length: 15 amino acids. The V gene's germline CDR1 is SGHVS and CDR2 FNYEAQ. CDR3 bases: TGTGCCAGCAGCTCGATACTTCCTCTCAGGGATACGCAGTATTTT. This codes for CASSSILPLRDTQYF.

This clonotype was detected many times. The chain links TRBV7-2 to TRBJ1-2, with 7 positions matching TRBD1. The CDR3 is 16 residues long. After removal of 1 base from V and 4 bases from J, the junction contained 9 bases not matched to a gene. Per germline, CDR1 SGHTA and CDR2 FQGNSA. In DNA, the CDR3 is TGTGCCAGCAGCTTAGTCCCCGGGACAGAATCCTATGGCTACACCTTC. This sequence encodes CASSLVPGTESYGYTF.

V gene TRBV6-1 combines with J gene TRBJ1-5, with D perhaps matching TRBD1 (6 bases). This CDR3 spans 14 amino acids. V lost 5 bases and J lost 7, with 15 bases in between. Looked up from germline, CDR1 is MNHNS and CDR2 is SASEGT. As DNA, the CDR3 is TGTGCCAGCAGTCTAACAGGGCCCAGCCAGCCCCAGCATTTT. Protein sequence: CASSLTGPSQPQHF.

This chain connects TRBV27 to TRBJ2-7, with 9 bases matching TRBD1. Germline V gene data show CDR1 as MNHEY and CDR2 as SMNVEV (reference sequence). Unmatched junction bases numbered 11, after V lost 8 bases and J lost 6 bases. CDR3 length: 14 amino acids. The DNA of the CDR3 is TGTGCCAGCGGCTCCGGGACAGGGAGTTCCGAGCAGTACTTC. Protein sequence: CASGSGTGSSEQYF.